The rows below give T cell receptor beta chains drawn from one sample of a study of CD4 T cells in relation to SARS-CoV-2 and coronaviruses. These receptors' antigens are unknown. TCRdb's copy holds only in-frame clones and misses some; the assay was immunoSEQ multiplex PCR. The repertoire holds tens of thousands of clones, with 55% to 75% as singletons. The sample was CD4+ T cells from PBMCs, cultured in vitro. These receptors all come from a human donor in good health. CDR3s include the opening cysteine and the closing phenylalanine or tryptophan. Each record gives: CDR3 protein, CDR3 DNA, V gene, J gene, clone size, D gene. The D gene is left open where the match is weak. Clone size is given for some rows only: seen once, a few or many times, or a class if the clone is expanded.

CDR3: CASSWGGADTEAFF
DNA: TGTGCCAGCAGCTGGGGCGGGGCCGACACTGAAGCTTTCTTT
V: TRBV5-6
J: TRBJ1-1
size: once
D: .

CDR3: CASSYREGTGELFF
DNA: TGTGCCAGCAGCTACCGGGAGGGCACCGGGGAGCTGTTTTTT
V: TRBV7-8
J: TRBJ2-2
size: large
D: TRBD2

CDR3: CASRASGGAVLNEQFF
DNA: TGTGCCAGCAGGGCTAGCGGGGGGGCCGTCCTCAATGAGCAGTTCTTC
V: TRBV2
J: TRBJ2-1
size: .
D: TRBD2

CDR3: CASLRSGGQLNEQFF
DNA: TGTGCCAGCTTACGATCGGGGGGGCAGCTGAATGAGCAGTTCTTC
V: TRBV7-9
J: TRBJ2-1
size: .
D: TRBD2

CDR3: CASSIATSGNTDTQYF
DNA: TGTGCCAGTAGTATAGCGACTAGCGGGAACACAGATACGCAGTATTTT
V: TRBV19
J: TRBJ2-3
size: .
D: TRBD2

CDR3: CASKGGNNEQFF
DNA: TGCGCCAGCAAGGGCGGAAACAATGAGCAGTTCTTC
V: TRBV10-1
J: TRBJ2-1
size: .
D: .

CDR3: CASSVSPVGSVYGYTF
DNA: TGTGCCAGCAGCGTCTCCCCAGTGGGCAGTGTGTATGGCTACACCTTC
V: TRBV9
J: TRBJ1-2
size: .
D: .

CDR3: CASSFAGIGEQYF
DNA: TGTGCCAGCAGTTTTGCGGGGATCGGCGAGCAGTACTTC
V: TRBV12-3/TRBV12-4
J: TRBJ2-7
size: .
D: .

CDR3: CASSHSLGSSYNEQFF
DNA: TGTGCCAGCAGCCATTCGTTGGGGAGCTCCTACAATGAGCAGTTCTTC
V: TRBV14
J: TRBJ2-1
size: few
D: .

CDR3: CASLPGTPNTGELFF
DNA: TGTGCCAGCTTACCCGGGACACCAAACACCGGGGAGCTGTTTTTT
V: TRBV18
J: TRBJ2-2
size: .
D: .

CDR3: CASSLSRWTSSSDTQYF
DNA: TGTGCCAGCAGCTTATCCCGGTGGACTAGTTCTTCAGATACGCAGTATTTT
V: TRBV11-2
J: TRBJ2-3
size: .
D: TRBD2

CDR3: CASSFGAQGNTEAFF
DNA: TGTGCCAGCAGTTTCGGGGCACAGGGGAACACTGAAGCTTTCTTT
V: TRBV27
J: TRBJ1-1
size: .
D: .

CDR3: CASSFDWRGGAETQYF
DNA: TGTGCCAGCAGCTTCGATTGGCGGGGGGGCGCTGAGACCCAGTACTTC
V: TRBV7-7
J: TRBJ2-5
size: once
D: TRBD2

CDR3: CAWSQSGGPYNQPQHF
DNA: TGTGCCTGGAGTCAAAGCGGGGGTCCTTACAATCAGCCCCAGCATTTT
V: TRBV30
J: TRBJ1-5
size: .
D: .

CDR3: CASTSELRGSVGNTIYF
DNA: TGTGCCAGTACCTCCGAGTTGAGGGGGTCGGTAGGAAACACCATATATTTT
V: TRBV19
J: TRBJ1-3
size: .
D: .

CDR3: CASSTVQGAVEQFF
DNA: TGCGCCAGCAGCACCGTACAGGGGGCGGTTGAGCAGTTCTTC
V: TRBV5-1
J: TRBJ2-1
size: .
D: TRBD1

CDR3: CASSYGGLNTEAFF
DNA: TGTGCCAGCAGTTACGGGGGACTGAACACTGAAGCTTTCTTT
V: TRBV6-5
J: TRBJ1-1
size: large
D: .

CDR3: CASSFLAGGHNEQFF
DNA: TGCGCCAGCAGCTTTCTAGCGGGGGGGCACAATGAGCAGTTCTTC
V: TRBV5-1
J: TRBJ2-1
size: .
D: TRBD2

CDR3: CASSVGAANSGNTIYF
DNA: TGTGCCAGCAGCGTAGGGGCGGCGAACTCTGGAAACACCATATATTTT
V: TRBV9
J: TRBJ1-3
size: .
D: .

CDR3: CAISASREGTDTQYF
DNA: TGTGCCATCAGTGCATCGCGGGAGGGCACAGATACGCAGTATTTT
V: TRBV10-3
J: TRBJ2-3
size: .
D: TRBD2

CDR3: CASSLGSNEKLFF
DNA: TGTGCCAGCAGTTTGGGCAGTAATGAAAAACTGTTTTTT
V: TRBV27
J: TRBJ1-4
size: .
D: .

CDR3: CASRLGQGPSF
DNA: TGTGCCAGCAGATTGGGACAGGGGCCTTCCTTC
V: TRBV2
J: TRBJ2-7
size: .
D: TRBD1

CDR3: CASSPPDRVGQPQHF
DNA: TGTGCCAGCTCACCACCCGACAGGGTAGGTCAGCCCCAGCATTTT
V: TRBV18
J: TRBJ1-5
size: few
D: TRBD1

CDR3: CASSPGASGGGAFF
DNA: TGCGCCAGCAGTCCGGGGGCTTCCGGAGGGGGAGCTTTCTTT
V: TRBV23-1
J: TRBJ1-1
size: .
D: .

CDR3: CAWSVRSDSPLHF
DNA: TGTGCCTGGAGTGTAAGATCTGATTCACCCCTCCACTTT
V: TRBV30
J: TRBJ1-6
size: .
D: .

CDR3: CASLGQRAGNTIYF
DNA: TGCGCCAGCCTTGGACAGCGCGCTGGAAACACCATATATTTT
V: TRBV23-1
J: TRBJ1-3
size: .
D: .

CDR3: CASRNTIYF
DNA: TGTGCCAGTCGAAACACCATATATTTT
V: TRBV19
J: TRBJ1-3
size: few
D: .

CDR3: CASSLGNRGRETQYF
DNA: TGTGCCAGCAGCTTAGGTAACAGGGGAAGAGAGACCCAGTACTTC
V: TRBV11-2
J: TRBJ2-5
size: .
D: TRBD1

CDR3: CASSSGQTYEQYF
DNA: TGTGCCAGCAGTTCGGGACAGACATACGAGCAGTACTTC
V: TRBV28
J: TRBJ2-7
size: .
D: TRBD1

CDR3: CASSDRQGIQYEQFF
DNA: TGTGCCAGCAGCGATCGACAGGGGATTCAGTATGAGCAGTTCTTC
V: TRBV5-8
J: TRBJ2-1
size: .
D: TRBD1

CDR3: CASSERAGTDAFF
DNA: TGTGCCAGCAGCGAAAGGGCAGGGACGGACGCTTTCTTT
V: TRBV7-2
J: TRBJ1-1
size: .
D: .

CDR3: CASSNVLTGRLLNEKLFF
DNA: TGCGCCAGCAGCAACGTGTTGACAGGGCGGTTATTAAATGAAAAACTGTTTTTT
V: TRBV4-1
J: TRBJ1-4
size: once
D: TRBD1